This is a list of T cell receptor beta chains from one sample in a study of T cells in Graves' hyperthyroidism and ophthalmopathy. MiXCR, applied by TCRdb to the multiplex PCR reads, yields one record per CDR3 protein. The repertoire includes 400,000 to 500,000 distinct CDR3 sequences, approximately 15% of them detected once, and about a sixth sits in the top ten. The material sequenced was blood. These receptors all stem from a woman under 30 with Graves' hyperthyroidism. CDR3s leave out the opening cysteine and the closing phenylalanine or tryptophan.

>TRBV7-2|TRBJ2-3
ASSAIGGRVTDTQY
>TRBV20-1|TRBJ1-5
SAGQRSNQPQH
>TRBV11-2|TRBJ1-2
ASSLDSTTNYGYT
>TRBV3-1|TRBJ2-4
ASSQGLGGGRRKNIQY
>TRBV7-9|TRBJ1-1
ASSWGGGDSAEAF
>TRBV5-1|TRBJ2-1
ASSSGYSYNEQF
>TRBV28|TRBJ2-2
ASSSREAHTGELF
>TRBV7-8|TRBJ1-1
ASRKIREAATEAF
>TRBV11-1|TRBJ2-3
ASSSQVVDTQY
>TRBV10-3|TRBJ2-7
AIKSTGTVNYEQY
>TRBV30|TRBJ2-1
AWDGRRTSGRGNEQF
>TRBV9|TRBJ2-6
ASSVGKSGANVLT
>TRBV20-1|TRBJ2-3
SDRAPTDTQY
>TRBV6-1|TRBJ2-7
ASRDRDATSYEQY
>TRBV12-3/TRBV12-4|TRBJ2-5
ASSFDGRTETQY
>TRBV11-3|TRBJ2-3
ASNIAGGADTQY
>TRBV5-8|TRBJ2-5
ASSAPRGGWEETQY
>TRBV27|TRBJ1-5
ASSLKGGGRGTQH
>TRBV3-1|TRBJ1-1
ASSPFPRGLTTEAF
>TRBV4-1|TRBJ2-1
ASSQEVGTNYNEQF
>TRBV19|TRBJ2-4
ASSIYPVVAGGAKNIQY
>TRBV20-1|TRBJ2-7
SARDPNGQAYEQY
>TRBV12-5|TRBJ2-7
ARPPRDLGSYEQY
>TRBV29-1|TRBJ1-2
SVDRGQGSYGYT
>TRBV7-2|TRBJ1-1
ASSLGFEAF
>TRBV3-1|TRBJ2-1
ASSSNGNEQF
>TRBV4-1|TRBJ2-3
ASSQDALVSTDTQY
>TRBV2|TRBJ1-2
ASSKDNYGYT
>TRBV19|TRBJ1-5
ASSTFNQPQH
>TRBV5-1|TRBJ2-7
ASSPDRVPYEQY
>TRBV20-1|TRBJ1-1
SVQGPPNTEAF
>TRBV6-2/TRBV6-3|TRBJ1-1
ASSDTTEAF
>TRBV10-3|TRBJ2-3
AIRGASGSSTDTQY
>TRBV20-1|TRBJ2-1
SAPILADNEQF
>TRBV7-3|TRBJ2-1
ASSLTGQGNYNEQF
>TRBV5-1|TRBJ2-1
ASSFVPVPDEQF
>TRBV28|TRBJ1-1
ASSLGDRGGTEAF
>TRBV27|TRBJ2-1
ASSLGLAASSYNEQF
>TRBV4-1|TRBJ2-7
ASSPLARSSYEQY
>TRBV6-5|TRBJ1-1
ASSFRDPAPREAF
>TRBV28|TRBJ2-3
ASSPTGEVDTQY
>TRBV7-2|TRBJ2-1
ASTIYQF
>TRBV4-1|TRBJ2-3
ASSLGEGATDTQY
>TRBV2|TRBJ2-7
ASSEGLGSYEQY
>TRBV12-3/TRBV12-4|TRBJ2-4
ASSLSSRRAKNIQY
>TRBV12-3/TRBV12-4|TRBJ2-2
ASSSLPAGELF
>TRBV30|TRBJ1-3
AWNVGGTGNTIY
>TRBV5-1|TRBJ2-1
ASSPPGGSGNEQF
>TRBV20-1|TRBJ1-5
SARDRGLKGPQH
>TRBV29-1|TRBJ1-2
SVDRGNTANYGYT
>TRBV20-1|TRBJ1-2
SAVQGPQGYT
>TRBV12-3/TRBV12-4|TRBJ1-4
ASSFSLNEKLF
>TRBV13|TRBJ2-6
ASSLDRGAPGANVLT